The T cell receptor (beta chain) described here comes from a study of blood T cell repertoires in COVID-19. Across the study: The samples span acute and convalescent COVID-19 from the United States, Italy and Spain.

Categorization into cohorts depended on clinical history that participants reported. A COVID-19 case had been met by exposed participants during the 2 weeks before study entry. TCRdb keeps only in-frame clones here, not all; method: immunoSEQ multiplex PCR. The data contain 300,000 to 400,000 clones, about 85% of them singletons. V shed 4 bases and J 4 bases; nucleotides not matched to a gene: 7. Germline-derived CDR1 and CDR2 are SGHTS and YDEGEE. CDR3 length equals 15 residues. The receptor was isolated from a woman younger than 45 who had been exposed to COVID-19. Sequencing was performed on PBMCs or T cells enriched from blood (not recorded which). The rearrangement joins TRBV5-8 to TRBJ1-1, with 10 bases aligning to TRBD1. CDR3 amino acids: CASSSRDRGFTEAFF. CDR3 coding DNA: TGTGCCAGCAGCAGCCGGGACAGGGGTTTCACTGAAGCTTTCTTT.